A single sample gave rise to the 4 T cell receptor beta chains below, sequenced in a study of T cell repertoires in cytomegalovirus infection (dated by TCRdb to about 2019). Sequencing instrument: Illumina HiSeq 1500. TCRdb applied fastp at Q25 and MiXCR to the public reads, then kept only in-frame beta chains. Every distinct CDR3 protein forms one entry, paired with its most common genes and DNA. The sample includes about 490,000 distinct CDR3 sequences, with 16% observed a single time. The ten largest clones represent more than 20% of the sample. Sequencing was carried out using CD8+ T cells from PBMCs. These receptors were taken from a human donor in good health (CMV status not recorded). Some clones in this sample may be carry-over from other donors' samples.

In this sample, this clonotype turned up many times. The rearrangement joins TRBV7-3 to TRBJ1-4; D is unresolved. From germline, CDR1 is SGHTA and CDR2 FQGTGA. This CDR3 has 12 amino acids. The V and J ends lost 5 bases and 7 bases respectively, with 8 bases between them. The CDR3 DNA is TGTGCCAGCAGCCACCGTAGTGAAAAACTGTTTTTT. It specifies CASSHRSEKLFF. The full variable domain, in which reference TRBV7-3 and TRBJ1-4 provide the parts outside the CDR3, is GAGVSQTPSNKVTEKGKYVELRCDPISGHTALYWYRQSLGQGPEFLIYFQGTGAADDSGLPNDRFFAVRPEGSVSTLKIQRTERGDSAVYLCASSHRSEKLFFGSGTQLSVL.

V usage is TRBV5-6 and J usage is TRBJ2-5; a weak D match, TRBD1 (5 bases). The CDR3 sequence is 14 residues long. Germline V gives CDR1 SGHDT, CDR2 YYEEEE. The V end was cut by 4 bases, the J end by 5 bases, with 15 bases between. The CDR3 sequence: CASSRSGFQETQYF. DNA of the CDR3: TGTGCCAGCAGCCGGTCAGGGTTTCAGGAGACCCAGTACTTC.

This chain uses TRBV9 with TRBJ2-7; 9 bases align to TRBD2. The V segment lost 4 bases and the J segment 2 bases; nucleotides outside the gene matches: 7. The CDR3 consists of 15 residues. Germline CDR1 and CDR2: SGDLS and YYNGEE. The CDR3 loop is CASSTSGGFPYEQYF. The CDR3 DNA sequence: TGTGCCAGCAGCACGAGCGGGGGGTTCCCCTACGAGCAGTACTTC.

This clonotype was detected many times. The V call is TRBV7-9, the J call TRBJ2-5; D is unresolved. The length of the CDR3 is 15 residues. Trimming shortened V by 5 bases and J by 2 bases, and 15 bases separated the two germline ends. Germline V CDR1 and CDR2: SEHNR, FQNEAQ (reference sequence). CDR3 in amino acids: CASSRPRFPQETQYF. The CDR3 DNA follows: TGTGCCAGCAGCCGCCCGCGGTTTCCTCAAGAGACCCAGTACTTC.